What follows describes a single T cell receptor beta chain. This sample stems from a study of cytomegalovirus exposure and HLA in healthy donors. V was pared by 4 bases and J by 4 bases, with 13 bases between. Germline V gene sequence: CDR1 MDHEN, CDR2 SYDVKM. CDR3 length: 14 amino acids. The PCR had 60 Vbeta and 13 Jbeta primers. Repertoires were generated with immunoSEQ multiplex PCR, while TCRdb's copy carries only in-frame clones and drops some. Among 75,000 to 90,000 clones listed, over 70% were seen once. Sequencing was done on a sample of PBMCs. The chain recombines TRBV28 with TRBJ1-1, with D possibly matching TRBD1 (6 bases). This TCR was recovered from a young man in good health and CMV-seropositive. The CDR3 coding sequence is TGTGCCAGCAGTTATCTGACAGGACTCACTGAAGCTTTCTTT. It specifies CASSYLTGLTEAFF.